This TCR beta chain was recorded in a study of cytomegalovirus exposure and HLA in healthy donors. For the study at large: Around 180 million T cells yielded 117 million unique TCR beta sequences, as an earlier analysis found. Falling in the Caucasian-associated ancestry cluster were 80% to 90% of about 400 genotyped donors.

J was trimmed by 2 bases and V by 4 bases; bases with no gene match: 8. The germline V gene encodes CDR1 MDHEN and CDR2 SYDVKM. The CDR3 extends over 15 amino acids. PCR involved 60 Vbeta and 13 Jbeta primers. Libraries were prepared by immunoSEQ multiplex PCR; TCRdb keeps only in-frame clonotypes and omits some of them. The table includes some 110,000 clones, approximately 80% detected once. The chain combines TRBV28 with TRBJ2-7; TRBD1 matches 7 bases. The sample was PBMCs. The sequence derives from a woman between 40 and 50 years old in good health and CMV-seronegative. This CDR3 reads CASSSSTTGTYEQYF. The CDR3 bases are TGTGCCAGCAGTTCCTCAACGACAGGGACCTACGAGCAGTACTTC.